This is a list of T cell receptor beta chains from one sample in a study of regulatory T cells in long-lasting Graves disease. Each CDR3 protein gets one entry after TCRdb re-called the multiplex PCR reads with MiXCR. The sample has a few hundred thousand distinct CDR3 sequences, about 13% seen once. These records were also assigned to another study, of T cells in Graves' hyperthyroidism and ophthalmopathy.

This sample comprised peripheral blood mononuclear cells (PBMCs), obtained at new diagnosis, from a patient treated with antithyroid drugs. The receptors here all came from a man in his thirties or forties with Graves disease. Each CDR3 is given with its conserved first and last residue. The D gene is left open where the match is weak. Clone size is not always given. Where it is, it says once, few, many or a class for expanded clones.

V gene,clone size,D gene,J gene,CDR3 protein,CDR3 DNA
TRBV19,NA,NA,TRBJ1-5,CASSIVTRSNQPQHF,TGTGCCAGTAGTATAGTTACCCGTAGCAATCAGCCCCAGCATTTT
TRBV20-1,few,TRBD2,TRBJ2-1,CSAVTLAGVYNEQFF,TGCAGTGCTGTCACCCTAGCGGGAGTTTACAATGAGCAGTTCTTC
TRBV6-1,many,TRBD2,TRBJ2-7,CASGPLGLFEQYF,TGTGCCAGCGGACCCTTGGGACTATTCGAGCAGTACTTC
TRBV4-1,NA,NA,TRBJ2-5,CASSQVVFQETQYF,TGCGCCAGCAGCCAAGTCGTATTCCAAGAGACCCAGTACTTC
TRBV25-1,few,NA,TRBJ2-6,CASSDWVGSGANVLTF,TGTGCCAGCAGTGATTGGGTGGGCTCTGGGGCCAACGTCCTGACTTTC
TRBV25-1,few,TRBD1,TRBJ2-2,CASSETGWFETGELFF,TGTGCCAGCAGTGAGACAGGGTGGTTCGAAACCGGGGAGCTGTTTTTT
TRBV12-3/TRBV12-4,many,NA,TRBJ2-4,CASTGLRNIQYF,TGTGCCAGCACCGGACTAAGGAACATTCAGTACTTC
TRBV12-3/TRBV12-4,many,NA,TRBJ1-2,CASSSTLVSGYTF,TGTGCCAGCAGTTCAACTTTGGTATCTGGCTACACCTTC
TRBV29-1,many,NA,TRBJ1-2,CSVDGAIGYGYTF,TGCAGCGTTGATGGTGCTATCGGCTATGGCTACACCTTC
TRBV6-5,many,TRBD1,TRBJ1-2,CASSSGTDYGYTF,TGTGCCAGCAGTTCCGGGACAGACTATGGCTACACCTTC
TRBV28,many,NA,TRBJ1-5,CAVRVGNQPQHF,TGTGCCGTTAGGGTCGGCAATCAGCCCCAGCATTTT
TRBV5-6,many,TRBD2,TRBJ2-1,CASSEGGVYNEQFF,TGTGCCAGCAGCGAGGGAGGGGTCTACAATGAGCAGTTCTTC
TRBV20-1,many,NA,TRBJ2-1,CSARAGATYNEQFF,TGCAGTGCTAGAGCAGGGGCTACATACAATGAGCAGTTCTTC